The 24 T cell receptor beta chains reported below all come from one sample, sequenced in a study of OX40 agonist ivuxolimab in advanced cancers. This table comes from immunoSEQ multiplex PCR, and its TCRdb copy is limited to in-frame clones, with some not included. The sample lists about 68,000 clones; 75% to 85% were seen once. The sample was CD4+ or CD8+ T cells sorted from blood, taken in a trial of the OX40 agonist ivuxolimab. The receptors were gathered from an adult with an advanced solid tumor such as melanoma, head and neck, liver or kidney cancer.

This clone was counted only a few times. The rearrangement uses TRBV7-9 and TRBJ2-7, with D perhaps TRBD1 (5 bases). The germline V gene has CDR1 SEHNR and CDR2 FQNEAQ (reference sequence). Deletions cut 1 base from V and 3 bases from J, with 19 bases between. CDR3 length: 17 amino acids. Written as DNA, the CDR3 is TGTGCCAGCAGCTTAGGAGCTTGGGGCAGTGATTACTACGAGCAGTACTTC. This sequence encodes CASSLGAWGSDYYEQYF. Combining the CDR3 with reference TRBV7-9 and TRBJ2-7 gives the whole variable domain DTGVSQNPRHKITKRGQNVTFRCDPISEHNRLYWYRQTLGQGPEFLTYFQNEAQLEKSRLLSDRFSAERPKGSFSTLEIQRTEQGDSAMYLCASSLGAWGSDYYEQYFGPGTRLTVT.

CDR3: CASSLERQGPGYTF. CDR3 bases: TGTGCCAGCAGCTTAGAACGCCAGGGACCTGGCTACACCTTC. The chain has TRBV7-8 and TRBJ1-2; D might be TRBD1 (5 bases). This CDR3 comprises 14 residues. V shed 1 base and J shed 7 bases, with 13 bases lying between them. CDR1 is SGHVS and CDR2 is FQNEAQ in the germline V gene.

The J gene is TRBJ2-1, the V gene TRBV4-1; D gene ambiguous. The CDR3 totals 16 residues. From germline, CDR1 is MGHRA and CDR2 YSYEKL. The ends were cut back, 0 bases at V and 5 bases at J, with 14 bases in the middle. CDR3 DNA: TGCGCCAGCAGCCAAGAAATGGCGGTCGAGAACAATGAGCAGTTCTTC. Translation: CASSQEMAVENNEQFF.

The chain carries TRBV27 and TRBJ2-3, with a weak D call TRBD2 (6 bases). The CDR3 has 13 amino acids. The V gene lost 2 bases and the J gene lost 5 bases, with 8 bases spanning the gap. The germline V gene has CDR1 MNHEY and CDR2 SMNVEV (reference sequence). CDR3 nucleotide sequence: TGTGCCAGCAGTTTAGGAGGGGAAGATACGCAGTATTTT. Amino acids: CASSLGGEDTQYF.

The J gene is TRBJ2-2, the V gene TRBV29-1, with TRBD1 matching over 9 bases. The V and J ends lost 7 bases and 0 bases, in that order; junction bases with no gene match: 3. CDR3 length equals 14 residues. Germline assignment: CDR1 SQVTM and CDR2 ANQGSEA. CDR3 residues: CSGRTGANTGELFF. CDR3 DNA sequence: TGCAGCGGGCGGACAGGGGCGAACACCGGGGAGCTGTTTTTT.

This clone has a single count. The rearrangement uses TRBV10-3 and TRBJ1-1, with 7 positions matching TRBD1. The V and J ends lost 10 bases and 1 base, in that order; junction bases with no gene match: 6. CDR3 length equals 13 residues. Per germline, CDR1 ENHRY and CDR2 SYGVKD. CDR3 DNA: TGTGCCACCCGACAGGGACCGAACACTGAAGCTTTCTTT. Translation: CATRQGPNTEAFF.

The chain joins TRBV28 to TRBJ2-7, with unresolved D. This CDR3 region has 16 residues. Trimming took 1 base from V and 3 from J, leaving 16 bases between them. Germline CDR1 and CDR2: MDHEN and SYDVKM. CDR3 sequence (DNA): TGTGCCAGCAGTTTATCTCCAGCGCGCACCTTCTACGAGCAGTACTTC. Residues: CASSLSPARTFYEQYF.

The chain links TRBV10-2 to TRBJ2-1; either TRBD1 or TRBD2 may fit D (5 bases each). The length of the CDR3 is 15 residues. Trimming cost V 3 bases and J 4 bases, with 13 bases left between them. CDR1 WSHSY and CDR2 SAAADI come from the germline V gene. Written as DNA, the CDR3 is TGCGCCAGCAGTGATGGGACCCCCTATTACAATGAGCAGTTCTTC. Its protein is CASSDGTPYYNEQFF.

The table lists this clone with a count of one. The gene calls are TRBV5-1 and TRBJ2-7, with D perhaps matching TRBD2 (6 bases). V gave up 2 bases and J gave up 2 bases, with 11 bases separating them. The CDR3 spans 14 residues. Germline CDR1 reads SGHRS; CDR2 reads YFSETQ. The CDR3: CASSLDTGAYEQYF. As DNA, the CDR3 is TGCGCCAGCAGCTTAGACACGGGAGCCTACGAGCAGTACTTC.

The chain joins TRBV13 to TRBJ2-6; tentative D call: TRBD2 (5 bases). Germline V lookup: CDR1 PRHDT, CDR2 FYEKMQ (reference sequence). This CDR3 is built from 16 residues. Trimming stripped 5 bases from V and 1 base from J, with 12 bases between. The CDR3 DNA follows: TGTGCCAGCAGCATCGGGGAACATTCTGGGGCCAACGTCCTGACTTTC. Translating gives CASSIGEHSGANVLTF. Variable domain in full (rest from reference TRBV13 and TRBJ2-6): AAGVIQSPRHLIKEKRETATLKCYPIPRHDTVYWYQQGPGQDPQFLISFYEKMQSDKGSIPDRFSAQQFSDYHSELNMSSLELGDSALYFCASSIGEHSGANVLTFGAGSRLTVL.

The V gene is TRBV9, the J gene TRBJ2-7, with D perhaps TRBD1 (5 bases). The V gene lost 0 bases and the J gene lost 1 base, with 5 bases spanning the gap. CDR1 is SGDLS and CDR2 is YYNGEE in the germline V gene. The CDR3 consists of 13 residues. CDR3 nucleotide sequence: TGTGCCAGCAGCGTAGGACAGTCCTACGAGCAGTACTTC. It encodes CASSVGQSYEQYF.

The V gene is TRBV7-9, the J gene TRBJ2-3; perhaps TRBD2 as D (5 bases). Germline-derived CDR1 and CDR2 are SEHNR and FQNEAQ (reference sequence). V lost 0 bases and J 4 bases, leaving 8 bases between the germline ends. The length of the CDR3 is 14 residues. DNA of the CDR3: TGTGCCAGCAGCTTAGCGGGAGTGGCAGATACGCAGTATTTT. This encodes CASSLAGVADTQYF.

The gene calls are TRBV25-1 and TRBJ1-4; D perhaps matches TRBD1 (6 bases). In germline, CDR1 is MGHDK, CDR2 SYGVNS. Trimming took 0 bases from V and 6 from J, leaving 11 bases between them. This CDR3 spans 15 amino acids. CDR3: CASSEYRGRDEKLFF. The CDR3, as DNA: TGTGCCAGCAGTGAATATAGGGGGAGGGATGAAAAACTGTTTTTT.

The CDR3: CATSREPPNSGNTIYF. CDR3 nucleotides: TGTGCCACCAGCAGAGAGCCCCCAAACTCTGGAAACACCATATATTTT. This chain links TRBV15 with TRBJ1-3; unclear D gene. CDR3 length: 16 residues. The germline V and J ends were trimmed by 0 bases and 0 bases, with 9 bases remaining between them. Germline CDR1 LNHNV, CDR2 YYDKDF (reference sequence).

The chain couples TRBV7-9 to TRBJ1-1; no firm D call. Between the trimmed V and J ends, which lost 1 base and 5 bases, there was a span of 14 bases. Germline V gives CDR1 SEHNR, CDR2 FQNEAQ (reference sequence). This CDR3 comprises 15 residues. The CDR3 spells CASSLGAVEGTEAFF. CDR3 coding DNA: TGTGCCAGCAGCTTAGGAGCCGTGGAAGGGACTGAAGCTTTCTTT.

The chain joins TRBV27 to TRBJ1-4; possible D gene TRBD1, 6 bases. Germline V gene data show CDR1 as MNHEY and CDR2 as SMNVEV (reference sequence). V shed 6 bases and J shed 5 bases, with 13 bases lying between them. The CDR3 contains 14 residues. This chain's CDR3 is CASSRGGGNEKLFF. CDR3 nucleotide sequence: TGTGCCAGCAGCAGGGGAGGGGGGAATGAAAAACTGTTTTTT.

V and J are TRBV7-2 and TRBJ2-1; 12 bases are a match to TRBD2. CDR1 SGHTA and CDR2 FQGNSA come from the germline V gene. This CDR3 contains 15 residues. The junction had 4 bases not matched to a gene; V was cut back by 3 bases and J by 7 bases. CDR3 residues: CASSFSGTSGNEQFF. In nucleotides, the CDR3 is TGTGCCAGCAGCTTTTCCGGGACTAGCGGGAATGAGCAGTTCTTC.

This chain uses TRBV19 with TRBJ1-2, with 10 bases identical to TRBD1. This CDR3 is 15 amino acids long. Germline trimming cut 3 bases from V and 2 bases from J; bases unmatched to any gene: 3. The germline gives CDR1 LNHDA, CDR2 SQIVND (reference sequence). Here the CDR3 reads CASSIPGQGNYGYTF. Written as DNA, the CDR3 is TGTGCCAGTAGTATCCCGGGACAGGGGAACTATGGCTACACCTTC.

The chain combines TRBV27 with TRBJ1-6; D is ambiguous. CDR3 size: 13 residues. Trimming removed 0 bases at V and 14 bases at J, with 11 bases between. CDR1 is MNHEY and CDR2 is SMNVEV in the germline V gene (reference sequence). The CDR3 spells CASSLSGALTLHF. CDR3 sequence (DNA): TGTGCCAGCAGTTTATCGGGCGCCCTCACCCTCCACTTT.

The chain is built from TRBV19 and TRBJ1-1; maybe TRBD1 (6 bases). CDR3 length: 13 residues. V was shortened by 4 bases and J by 6 bases, with 12 bases between the two germline ends. Germline V gene data show CDR1 as LNHDA and CDR2 as SQIVND (reference sequence). CDR3 sequence: CASSRGYRAEAFF. The CDR3 DNA follows: TGTGCCAGTAGTAGGGGATACAGGGCTGAAGCTTTCTTT.

The chain links TRBV18 to TRBJ2-5, with 7 positions matching TRBD2. The ends lost 6 bases at V and 5 bases at J; junction bases unmatched: 3. CDR1 and CDR2 (germline): KGHSH, LQKENI. This CDR3 has 12 residues. The CDR3 protein is CASSHGGETQYF. CDR3 DNA sequence: TGTGCCAGCTCCCACGGGGGGGAGACCCAGTACTTC.

The genes are TRBV7-3 and TRBJ2-2, with a tentative D call TRBD1 (6 bases). Germline V gene data show CDR1 as SGHTA and CDR2 as FQGTGA. The CDR3 is 13 amino acids. V was clipped by 4 bases and J by 7 bases, with 10 bases between them. CDR3 sequence reads: CASSSSGDGELFF. The DNA of the CDR3 is TGTGCCAGCAGCTCCTCAGGGGACGGGGAGCTGTTTTTT.

Of note for this clone: The same CDR3 arises from other DNA sequences in this sample as well. The V call is TRBV9, the J call TRBJ1-2; possible D gene TRBD1, 6 bases. The V end was cut by 1 base, the J end by 8 bases, with 12 bases between. This CDR3 comprises 13 residues. Per the germline V gene, CDR1 is SGDLS and CDR2 is YYNGEE. The CDR3 sequence is CASSVRSGEGYTF. CDR3 coding DNA: TGTGCCAGCAGCGTAAGGTCAGGGGAAGGCTACACCTTC.

The chain uses TRBV6-5 and TRBJ2-7; perhaps D is TRBD1 or TRBD2 (5 bases each). Germline assignment: CDR1 MNHEY and CDR2 SVGAGI. The CDR3 is 14 amino acids. V dropped 3 bases and J dropped 0 bases, with 9 bases sitting between them. The DNA of the CDR3 is TGTGCCAGCAGTTATGGGACGGACTCCTACGAGCAGTACTTC. This encodes CASSYGTDSYEQYF.